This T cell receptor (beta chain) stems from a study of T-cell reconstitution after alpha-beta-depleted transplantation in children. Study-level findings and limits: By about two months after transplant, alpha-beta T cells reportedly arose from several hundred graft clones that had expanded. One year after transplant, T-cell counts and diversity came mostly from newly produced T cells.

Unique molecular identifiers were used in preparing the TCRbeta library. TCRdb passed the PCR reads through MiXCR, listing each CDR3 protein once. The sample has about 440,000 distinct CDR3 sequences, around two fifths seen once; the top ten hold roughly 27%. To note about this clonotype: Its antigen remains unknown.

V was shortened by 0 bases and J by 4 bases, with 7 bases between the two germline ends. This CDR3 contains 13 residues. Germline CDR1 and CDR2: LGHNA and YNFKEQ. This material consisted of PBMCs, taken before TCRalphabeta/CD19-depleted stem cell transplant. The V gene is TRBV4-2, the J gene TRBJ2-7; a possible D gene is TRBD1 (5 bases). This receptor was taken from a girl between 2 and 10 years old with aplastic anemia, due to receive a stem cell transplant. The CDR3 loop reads CASSQEAGYEQYF. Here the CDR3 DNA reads TGTGCCAGCAGCCAAGAGGCAGGGTACGAGCAGTACTTC.